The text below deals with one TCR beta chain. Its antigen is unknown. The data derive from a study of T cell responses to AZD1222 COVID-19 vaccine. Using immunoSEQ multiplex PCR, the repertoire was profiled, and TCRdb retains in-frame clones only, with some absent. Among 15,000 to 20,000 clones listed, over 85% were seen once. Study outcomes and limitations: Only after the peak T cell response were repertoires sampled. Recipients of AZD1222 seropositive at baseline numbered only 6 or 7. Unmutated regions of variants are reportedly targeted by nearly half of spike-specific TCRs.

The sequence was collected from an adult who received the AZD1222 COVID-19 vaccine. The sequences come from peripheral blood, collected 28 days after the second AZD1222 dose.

CDR3 sequence reads: CASSLAGGLSYEQYF. DNA for the CDR3: TGCGCCAGCAGCTTGGCAGGGGGATTGAGTTACGAGCAGTACTTC. The gene calls are TRBV5-1 and TRBJ2-7; 7 bases align to TRBD1. The germline CDR1 and CDR2 sequences are SGHRS and YFSETQ. J gave up 4 bases and V 0 bases, and 7 bases lay outside the gene matches. The length of the CDR3 is 15 residues.